These 16 T cell receptor beta chains originate from one sample sequenced in a study of T-cell memory formation after mild COVID-19. TCRdb used MiXCR to reprocess the 5' RACE reads, holding one entry per CDR3 protein. The table lists around 150,000 distinct CDR3 sequences, around a tenth of them singletons. The sample taken for sequencing was PBMCs or a T cell subset sorted from them (not recorded which). These receptors were collected from a man aged 18 to 35 who had mild COVID-19 (a few samples of this study predate the infection). Cell type and time point are not known.

This clonotype was counted between two and nine times. The chain uses TRBV18 and TRBJ2-7, with 8 nucleotides matching TRBD2. The germline V gene encodes CDR1 KGHSH and CDR2 LQKENI. The CDR3 covers 14 residues. The junction had 1 base not matched to a gene; V was cut back by 0 bases and J by 3 bases. CDR3 sequence reads: CASSPPGTSYEQYF. CDR3 DNA sequence: TGTGCCAGCTCACCACCCGGGACTAGCTACGAGCAGTACTTC.

This clonotype appeared a few times. The CDR3 protein is CASSLPLCNEQYV. The CDR3 nucleotides are TGCGCCAGCAGCTTACCCCTATGTAACGAGCAGTACGTC. The chain uses TRBV5-1 and TRBJ2-7, with unresolved D. Trimming left V 2 bases short and J 5 bases short, with 11 bases between. Germline V gives CDR1 SGHRS, CDR2 YFSETQ. CDR3 size: 13 residues.

This clonotype was counted a few times. The rearrangement links TRBV5-5 to TRBJ1-1, with D possibly matching TRBD1 (6 bases). Per the germline V gene, CDR1 is SGHKS and CDR2 is YYEKEE (reference sequence). The V and J ends lost 4 bases and 0 bases respectively, with 16 bases between them. The CDR3 is made up of 16 amino acids. The DNA of the CDR3 is TGTGCCAGCAGCGATCCCGGGACATTTGTGAACACTGAAGCTTTCTTT. Residues: CASSDPGTFVNTEAFF.

This clonotype turned up a few times. The chain has TRBV9 and TRBJ2-1; D uncertain. V lost 0 bases and J 9 bases, leaving 16 bases between the germline ends. The germline CDR1 and CDR2 sequences are SGDLS and YYNGEE. CDR3 length equals 15 residues. The CDR3 loop is CASSVAHSSRGEQFF. In DNA, the CDR3 is TGTGCCAGCAGCGTAGCCCATAGCTCGAGAGGTGAGCAGTTCTTC. Full variable domain (outside the CDR3, taken from reference TRBV9 and TRBJ2-1): DSGVTQTPKHLITATGQRVTLRCSPRSGDLSVYWYQQSLDQGLQFLIQYYNGEERAKGNILERFSAQQFPDLHSELNLSSLELGDSALYFCASSVAHSSRGEQFFGPGTRLTVL.

The gene calls are TRBV2 and TRBJ2-7; possible D gene TRBD2, 7 bases. The CDR3 length is 16 residues. Germline CDR1 SNHLY, CDR2 FYNNEI. V was cut by 8 bases and J by 2 bases, with 22 bases left in between. The CDR3 nucleotides are TGTGCCAGCCAGACGGCGGGGCGGGGGCAAACCTACGAGCAGTACTTC. This encodes CASQTAGRGQTYEQYF.

This clonotype was found many times. The V call is TRBV4-1, the J call TRBJ2-2; D gene ambiguous. Germline values: CDR1 MGHRA, CDR2 YSYEKL. This CDR3 is built from 16 residues. V shed 4 bases and J shed 0 bases, with 12 bases lying between them. The CDR3 reads CASSLSPSSNTGELFF. As DNA, the CDR3 is TGCGCCAGCAGCCTGTCCCCCTCTTCGAACACCGGGGAGCTGTTTTTT.

This clonotype was seen more than once but under ten times. V usage is TRBV19 and J usage is TRBJ2-7; 9 bases agree with TRBD1. The CDR3 is 16 residues long. Germline V gives CDR1 LNHDA, CDR2 SQIVND (reference sequence). The trim removed 5 bases at V and 0 bases at J, leaving 8 bases unmatched. The CDR3 nucleotides are TGTGCCAGTAGTGTTGCCGGGACAGGGAGCTCCTACGAGCAGTACTTC. This translates into CASSVAGTGSSYEQYF.

This clonotype was seen repeatedly, ten times or more. The chain carries TRBV4-3 and TRBJ2-5, with unresolved D. CDR1 and CDR2 from the germline V gene are LGHNA and YSLEER. The germline V and J ends were trimmed by 1 base and 0 bases, with 3 bases remaining between them. The CDR3 extends over 13 amino acids. In nucleotides, the CDR3 is TGCGCCAGCAGCCAAGGGTACCAAGAGACCCAGTACTTC. Translated, it gives CASSQGYQETQYF.

The chain uses TRBV5-1 and TRBJ2-3; 11 positions match TRBD2. Trimming removed 4 bases from V and 5 bases from J; junction bases left unmatched: 3. The CDR3 contains 14 residues. Germline assignment: CDR1 SGHRS and CDR2 YFSETQ. CDR3 sequence: CASSQTSGEDTQYF. Here the CDR3 DNA reads TGCGCCAGCAGCCAGACTAGCGGGGAAGATACGCAGTATTTT.

Many counts were recorded for this clonotype. The chain joins TRBV10-3 to TRBJ2-3; TRBD1 might be the D (6 bases). Looked up from germline, CDR1 is ENHRY and CDR2 is SYGVKD. V was pared by 11 bases and J by 1 base, with 13 bases between. CDR3 length: 13 residues. In DNA, the CDR3 is TGTGCCGTTAGGGACACAGGCACAGATACGCAGTATTTT. It translates to CAVRDTGTDTQYF.

The chain links TRBV5-1 to TRBJ1-4; maybe TRBD1 (5 bases). Germline values: CDR1 SGHRS, CDR2 YFSETQ. CDR3 length: 14 amino acids. V shed 0 bases and J shed 6 bases, with 9 bases lying between them. CDR3 protein: CASSLVRGHEKLFF. DNA for the CDR3: TGCGCCAGCAGCTTGGTTAGGGGCCATGAAAAACTGTTTTTT.

The table lists this clonotype with a few counts. CDR3 sequence reads: CASSRIEQGVGVAKNIQYF. CDR3 nucleotides: TGTGCCAGCTCACGGATCGAACAGGGGGTTGGAGTTGCCAAAAACATTCAGTACTTC. The chain uses TRBV18 and TRBJ2-4; TRBD1 matches 8 bases. The J segment lost 1 base and the V segment lost 4 bases, leaving 15 bases of the junction unmatched. CDR3 length: 19 amino acids. The germline gives CDR1 KGHSH, CDR2 LQKENI.

This clonotype was counted ten times or more. This chain uses TRBV7-2 with TRBJ2-3; D gene unclear. Germline V lookup: CDR1 SGHTA, CDR2 FQGNSA. CDR3 length: 14 residues. Trimming cost V 5 bases and J 0 bases, with 9 bases left between them. In DNA form, the CDR3 reads TGTGCCAGCAGCCTGACCATGAGCACAGATACGCAGTATTTT. Translation gives CASSLTMSTDTQYF.

This chain connects TRBV6-4 to TRBJ1-2; D uncertain. V shed 2 bases and J shed 4 bases, with 8 bases lying between them. CDR3 length: 13 residues. Germline lookup yields CDR1 MRHNA and CDR2 SNTAGT. This CDR3 reads CASSDPGTYGYTF. The CDR3 bases are TGTGCCAGCAGTGACCCAGGAACCTATGGCTACACCTTC.

This chain connects TRBV11-3 to TRBJ2-2; D possibly matches TRBD1 or TRBD2 (6 bases each). The V gene's germline CDR1 is SGHNT and CDR2 YENEEA. Trimming cost V 5 bases and J 1 base, with 17 bases left between them. This CDR3 spans 17 amino acids. Written as DNA, the CDR3 is TGTGCCAGCAGCCATCGGGGGCGAGCGGGGAACACCGGGGAGCTGTTTTTT. Amino acids: CASSHRGRAGNTGELFF.

This clonotype was seen more than once but under ten times. J is TRBJ2-1 and V is TRBV7-2; no clear D gene. Germline V CDR1 and CDR2: SGHTA, FQGNSA. The CDR3 runs to 14 residues. V lost 5 bases to trimming and J lost 8 bases, with 16 bases between them. The CDR3 loop is CASSSTSRNYEQFF. The CDR3 nucleotides read TGTGCCAGCAGCAGTACCTCTAGAAACTATGAGCAGTTCTTC. The whole variable domain, filled in from reference TRBV7-2 and TRBJ2-1, reads GAGVSQSPSNKVTEKGKDVELRCDPISGHTALYWYRQSLGQGLEFLIYFQGNSAPDKSGLPSDRFSAERTGGSVSTLTIQRTQQEDSAVYLCASSSTSRNYEQFFGPGTRLTVL.